This TCR beta chain was profiled in a study of OX40 agonist ivuxolimab in advanced cancers. Study background: Prior anti-PD-1, anti-PD-L1 or anti-CTLA-4 therapy did not bar entry, and roughly 40% had some. Partial responses occurred in Three dose-escalation patients, one with hepatocellular carcinoma and two with cutaneous melanoma.

Assay: immunoSEQ multiplex PCR; the TCRdb copy retains only in-frame clones and omits some. The sample lists over 30,000 clones; around 80% were seen once. Germline lookup yields CDR1 SGHAT and CDR2 FQDESV (reference sequence). The CDR3 extends over 15 amino acids. Between the trimmed V and J ends, which lost 5 bases and 0 bases, there was a span of 13 bases. Sequenced here: CD4+ or CD8+ T cells sorted from blood, sampled in a trial of the OX40 agonist ivuxolimab. This chain joins TRBV11-1 and TRBJ1-1; D is ambiguous. This clonotype was obtained from an adult with an advanced solid tumor such as melanoma, head and neck, liver or kidney cancer. The CDR3 DNA reads TGTGCCAGCAGCCCCCGGGTCGGCATGAACACTGAAGCTTTCTTT. Translation gives CASSPRVGMNTEAFF.